A selection of T cell receptor beta chains follows, all from one sample in a study of cytomegalovirus exposure and HLA in healthy donors. Method: immunoSEQ multiplex PCR; TCRdb's copy keeps in-frame clones and lacks some. The data hold under 100,000 clones, with approximately 70% observed a single time. The sequenced sample was PBMCs. All receptors come from a woman aged 50 to 60 in good health and CMV-seropositive. CDR3s include the opening cysteine and the closing phenylalanine or tryptophan. The order of the fields is J gene, clone size, D gene, V gene, CDR3 DNA, CDR3 protein. The D gene is left open where the match is weak. Expanded clones are given a class, and other clones once, few, many or no size at all.

TRBJ2-2	-	-	TRBV7-2	TGTGCCAGCAGCTTAGTAGGTCGAGGTTTGGGCACCGGGGAGCTGTTTTTT	CASSLVGRGLGTGELFF
TRBJ2-1	few	-	TRBV7-9	TGTGCCAGCAGCTTAGCCGGGACAATCTATGAGCAGTTCTTC	CASSLAGTIYEQFF
TRBJ2-3	-	TRBD1	TRBV10-1	TGCGCCAGCAGTGATCCGGGACAGAGCACAGATACGCAGTATTTT	CASSDPGQSTDTQYF
TRBJ2-1	-	TRBD2	TRBV2	TGTGCCATCACGACGCCGGTACTAGCGGGAACCTACAATGAGCAGTTCTTC	CAITTPVLAGTYNEQFF
TRBJ2-1	-	TRBD2	TRBV7-7	TGTGCTAGCAGCCCCGAAGCGGGAAGCGAGCAGTTCTTC	CASSPEAGSEQFF
TRBJ1-5	-	-	TRBV11-3	TGTGCCAGCAGCCAGAGGCAGGGACTCAATCAGCCCCAGCATTTT	CASSQRQGLNQPQHF
TRBJ1-2	few	-	TRBV5-5	TGTGCCAGCAGCTTATCAGTTAACTATGGCTACACCTTC	CASSLSVNYGYTF
TRBJ1-3	-	TRBD1	TRBV25-1	TGTGCCAGCAGTGCAAACAGGGGGCCTGGAAACACCATATATTTT	CASSANRGPGNTIYF
TRBJ1-6	once	-	TRBV15	TGTGCCACCAGCAGAAGGGGATTTTCACCCCTCCACTTT	CATSRRGFSPLHF
TRBJ2-1	once	TRBD1	TRBV11-2	TGTGCCAGCAGCTTGGGACAGGGTCCCTACAATGAGCAGTTCTTC	CASSLGQGPYNEQFF
TRBJ1-1	-	-	TRBV5-4	TGTGCCAGCAGCTCGGCAGGGATCATGAACACTGAAGCTTTCTTT	CASSSAGIMNTEAFF
TRBJ2-7	-	-	TRBV15	TGTGCCACCAGCCCAGATTTGGGAAGAGGGTCCTACGAGCAGTACTTC	CATSPDLGRGSYEQYF
TRBJ1-1	-	-	TRBV11-3	TGTGCCAGCAGCCGCGCAGGGTACACTGAAGCTTTCTTT	CASSRAGYTEAFF
TRBJ2-3	-	TRBD2	TRBV10-3	TGTGCCATCAGTGAGTCACCTAGCGGGAGGGCCAGAGATACGCAGTATTTT	CAISESPSGRARDTQYF
TRBJ2-2	-	TRBD2	TRBV5-1	TGCGCCAGCAGGAGCGGGGGATTTGGGGAGCTGTTTTTT	CASRSGGFGELFF
TRBJ2-1	-	-	TRBV27	TGTGCCAGCAGTTTAGGAGGGTATGGTGGAAATGAGCAGTTCTTC	CASSLGGYGGNEQFF
TRBJ1-1	-	-	TRBV4-3	TGCGCCAGCAGCCAAGCGGCTGCGGGGGGCACTGAAGCTTTCTTT	CASSQAAAGGTEAFF
TRBJ2-3	-	TRBD2	TRBV7-9	TGTGCCAGCAGCGCTCCAACGGGGGGGCGCACAGATACGCAGTATTTT	CASSAPTGGRTDTQYF
TRBJ1-6	-	-	TRBV9	TGTGCCAGCAGCGCCGGGGGTAATTCACCCCTCCACTTT	CASSAGGNSPLHF
TRBJ1-5	-	-	TRBV6-5	TGTGCCAGCAGTCTAAACCCACCTCCCAATCAGCCCCAGCATTTT	CASSLNPPPNQPQHF
TRBJ2-5	-	-	TRBV7-2	TGTGCCAGCAGCCCACTCTTGACCCGCGGCGGGACCCAGTACTTC	CASSPLLTRGGTQYF
TRBJ2-1	-	-	TRBV5-1	TGCGCCAGCAGCTTGACTCCTAGCTCCTACAATGAGCAGTTCTTC	CASSLTPSSYNEQFF
TRBJ2-1	-	TRBD2	TRBV11-2	TGTGCCAGCAGCTTAGCTAGCGGAGCATACAATGAGCAGTTCTTC	CASSLASGAYNEQFF
TRBJ1-4	-	-	TRBV11-2	TGTGCCAGCAGCTTAGGCCCAGGGGTGAGCGAAAAACTGTTTTTT	CASSLGPGVSEKLFF
TRBJ2-1	-	TRBD2	TRBV7-8	TGTGCCAGCAGCGCCCTGACTAGCGTCTCCTGGAATGAGCAGTTCTTC	CASSALTSVSWNEQFF
TRBJ2-7	-	-	TRBV18	TGTGCCAGCTCACCCCCCAGACTAGGGTTCTCCTACGAGCAGTACTTC	CASSPPRLGFSYEQYF
TRBJ2-1	few	TRBD1	TRBV7-6	TGTGCCAGCAGCATACAGGGGGATAACAATGAGCAGTTCTTC	CASSIQGDNNEQFF
TRBJ2-7	-	-	TRBV7-8	TGTGCCAGCAGCTTATCGGGACAAGGCTACGAGCAGTACTTC	CASSLSGQGYEQYF
TRBJ1-2	-	-	TRBV5-4	TGTGCCAGCAGCTCCACAGGGATCCATGGCTACACCTTC	CASSSTGIHGYTF
TRBJ2-7	-	-	TRBV5-1	TGCGCCAGCAGGCGGGACAGTAACTACGAGCAGTACTTC	CASRRDSNYEQYF
TRBJ2-2	-	TRBD1	TRBV11-2	TGTGCCAGCAGCTTAGCGCAGGGGGCGACCGGGGAGCTGTTTTTT	CASSLAQGATGELFF
TRBJ2-5	-	TRBD1	TRBV28	TGTGCCAGCAGTTTTGGGGCAGGGGGCGCGCAGACCCAGTACTTC	CASSFGAGGAQTQYF
TRBJ2-5	-	-	TRBV5-1	TGCGCCAGCAGCTTGTACGAGGAGACCCAGTACTTC	CASSLYEETQYF
TRBJ2-1	once	TRBD2	TRBV6-5	TGTGCCAGCAGTTACGCCGGACTAGCGGGATACAATGAGCAGTTCTTC	CASSYAGLAGYNEQFF
TRBJ2-1	once	TRBD1	TRBV12-5	TGTGCTAGTGGTTTGCAGGGGGCGGGTGAGCAGTTCTTC	CASGLQGAGEQFF
TRBJ1-3	-	-	TRBV5-1	TGCGCCAGCAGCTTGGCCGGGATAAGCTCTGGAAACACCATATATTTT	CASSLAGISSGNTIYF
TRBJ2-7	-	-	TRBV28	TGTGCCAGCAGTTCGGGACTTCTGGGCGAGCAGTACTTC	CASSSGLLGEQYF
TRBJ2-1	once	TRBD2	TRBV28	TGTGCCAGCAGTTTCGTGGCTAGCGGTTACAATGAGCAGTTCTTC	CASSFVASGYNEQFF
TRBJ2-1	-	-	TRBV20-1	TGCAGTGCCATGGTACTTGAGCAGTTCTTC	CSAMVLEQFF
TRBJ1-1	once	TRBD1	TRBV10-3	TGTGCCATCAGTGGGGGACAGGGCATGAACACTGAAGCTTTCTTT	CAISGGQGMNTEAFF
TRBJ2-3	-	TRBD2	TRBV10-3	TGTGCCATCAGTGAGTCGGGGGCGGGAGGGCCCCCAGATACGCAGTATTTT	CAISESGAGGPPDTQYF
TRBJ2-5	-	-	TRBV29-1	TGCAGCGTTGTCGGGGGGCGGGCTCAAGAGACCCAGTACTTC	CSVVGGRAQETQYF
TRBJ2-7	few	TRBD1	TRBV29-1	TGCAGCGTTCCGACAGGGAGCTCCTACGAGCAGTACTTC	CSVPTGSSYEQYF
TRBJ2-2	-	TRBD2	TRBV28	TGTGCCAGCAGATTAGCGGGAGACCGCACCGGGGAGCTGTTTTTT	CASRLAGDRTGELFF
TRBJ2-7	-	TRBD2	TRBV4-1	TGCGCCAGCAGCCGAGGACTAGCGGGGGTCGAGCAGTACTTC	CASSRGLAGVEQYF
TRBJ2-7	-	-	TRBV7-9	TGTGCCAGCAGCTTAGGGGCAGGTTCCACCTACGAGCAGTACTTC	CASSLGAGSTYEQYF
TRBJ2-3	-	-	TRBV9	TGTGCCAGCAGCTCTAGTTCCGGGAGAGGCGATACGCAGTATTTT	CASSSSSGRGDTQYF